A single T cell receptor (beta chain) is shown here with its context. Treatment reported: randomized to nivolumab then ipilimumab (arm A) or the reverse (arm B). The method was immunoSEQ multiplex PCR; TCRdb's version includes in-frame clones alone and lacks a portion of them. Counted here are about 2,300 clones, 20% to 25% occurring once; the ten biggest clones make up around 20%. Germline V lookup: CDR1 KGHSH, CDR2 LQKENI. This CDR3 is 15 amino acids long. V lost 1 base to trimming and J lost 0 bases, with 9 bases between them. The sample originates from a study of sequential checkpoint blockade in melanoma. Study-wide context: TCRbeta immunosequencing was performed on DNA from approximately 93 pretreatment melanoma tumor samples. Matched biopsies came pretreatment and at week 13 for some 22 patients.

This specimen consisted of tumor tissue (inferred from file names), obtained from a patient given nivolumab and ipilimumab in sequence. The chain is built from TRBV18 and TRBJ1-1, with unresolved D. The origin of this receptor is a human donor with melanoma. CDR3 protein: CASSPQGSMNTEAFF. The CDR3 nucleotides are TGTGCCAGCTCACCACAGGGCAGCATGAACACTGAAGCTTTCTTT.